The next 23 T cell receptor beta chains were all read from a single sample in a study of blood T cell repertoires in COVID-19 (dated by TCRdb to about 2020). Receptors were amplified or captured by the immunoSEQ multiplex PCR assay. The table was pulled from immuneACCESS by TCRdb, which kept in-frame rearrangements only. Such tables lose some clones; where checked, under half of the loss comes from unresolved V genes, and the rest has no known cause. The table for this sample lists around 230,000 clones; around four fifths of them were counted only once. The top ten clonotypes cover about a tenth of the sample. Sequencing was performed on PBMCs or T cells enriched from blood (not recorded which). All receptors come from a man aged 35 to 55 who had recovered from COVID-19.

The J gene is TRBJ1-6, the V gene TRBV5-5; no firm D call. The CDR3 runs 13 residues. V shed 1 base and J shed 9 bases, with 8 bases lying between them. Germline V CDR1 and CDR2: SGHKS, YYEKEE (reference sequence). The CDR3, as DNA: TGTGCCAGCAGCTTGCTCCGGGGTTCACCCCTCCACTTT. This translates into CASSLLRGSPLHF.

This clone occurred a few times. V and J are TRBV29-1 and TRBJ2-7, with D maybe TRBD1 (5 bases). From germline, CDR1 is SQVTM and CDR2 ANQGSEA. Between the trimmed V and J ends, which lost 6 bases and 7 bases, there was a span of 10 bases. There are 10 residues in the CDR3. Here the CDR3 reads CSVQEGEQYF. The CDR3 DNA follows: TGCAGCGTACAGGAAGGGGAGCAGTACTTC.

This clone was counted a single time. The chain has TRBV27 and TRBJ1-2; D is perhaps TRBD1 (6 bases). The CDR3 covers 17 residues. Trimming cost V 3 bases and J 8 bases, with 25 bases left between them. Germline CDR1 reads MNHEY; CDR2 reads SMNVEV (reference sequence). CDR3 in amino acids: CASSFAAGAGGLEGYTF. The CDR3 DNA is TGTGCCAGCAGTTTCGCGGCAGGGGCGGGCGGGTTAGAGGGCTACACCTTC.

This clone has a handful of counts. The chain couples TRBV7-9 to TRBJ2-5; D is unresolved. This CDR3 has 15 amino acids. Germline CDR1 and CDR2: SEHNR and FQNEAQ (reference sequence). Trimming took off 2 bases at V and 5 bases at J, with 15 bases between the two ends. The CDR3 protein is CASSLNELLSETQYF. As DNA, the CDR3 is TGTGCCAGCAGCTTAAACGAGCTATTGTCCGAGACCCAGTACTTC.

This rearrangement joins TRBV5-1 to TRBJ2-1; 11 positions match TRBD2. The CDR3 is 16 amino acids. V trimming: 4 bases; J trimming: 6 bases; junction bases outside the gene matches: 9. Germline CDR1 reads SGHRS; CDR2 reads YFSETQ. As DNA, the CDR3 is TGCGCCAGCAGCCCGAAGGACACTAGCGGGAGCAATGAGCAGTTCTTC. Translating it yields CASSPKDTSGSNEQFF.

This sequence joins TRBV18 and TRBJ1-6; D ambiguous. The V and J ends lost 3 bases and 8 bases respectively, with 8 bases between them. Germline V gives CDR1 KGHSH, CDR2 LQKENI. The CDR3 extends over 13 amino acids. CDR3 DNA sequence: TGTGCCAGCTCACCCAATCGGGATTCACCCCTCCACTTT. This translates into CASSPNRDSPLHF.

The V call is TRBV5-6, the J call TRBJ1-2; 8 bases agree with TRBD1. With V trimmed by 4 bases and J by 4 bases, 6 bases remained unmatched. This CDR3 region has 14 residues. Germline V gene lookup returns CDR1 SGHDT and CDR2 YYEEEE. The CDR3, as DNA: TGTGCCAGCAGCCGGACAGGGATTGGCTATGGCTACACCTTC. Translating gives CASSRTGIGYGYTF.

Points on this clone: Distinct nucleotide sequences in the sample also encode this CDR3. The genes are TRBV12-3 or TRBV12-4 and TRBJ1-1, with D perhaps TRBD1 (5 bases). Trimming cost V 5 bases and J 4 bases, with 11 bases left between them. CDR3 length: 13 residues. CDR3 DNA: TGTGCCAGCAGTCTTCAGGGAGGCACTGAAGCTTTCTTT. Translating it yields CASSLQGGTEAFF.

The chain recombines TRBV9 with TRBJ2-1; a weak D match, TRBD2 (6 bases). The CDR3 loop spans 18 amino acids. Trimming cost V 0 bases and J 4 bases, with 20 bases left between them. The germline gives CDR1 SGDLS, CDR2 YYNGEE. In nucleotides, the CDR3 is TGTGCCAGCAGCGTAGGGCGGGAACTTGTCCTTACGTACAATGAGCAGTTCTTC. Translation: CASSVGRELVLTYNEQFF.

V is TRBV11-2 and J is TRBJ2-7, with 7 bases lining up with TRBD2. The CDR3 is 12 amino acids. Trimming cost V 7 bases and J 5 bases; bases outside gene matches: 5. Germline V gene data show CDR1 as SGHAT and CDR2 as FQNNGV. The CDR3 is CASNLGGDEQYF. The DNA for the CDR3 is TGTGCCAGCAACCTGGGAGGGGACGAGCAGTACTTC.

This clone was observed a few times. The J gene is TRBJ1-1, the V gene TRBV19, with D unclear. With 5 bases removed from V and 4 bases from J, the gap between germline ends came to 17 bases. The CDR3 sequence is 15 residues long. Germline V gene sequence: CDR1 LNHDA, CDR2 SQIVND (reference sequence). The CDR3 DNA follows: TGTGCCAGTAGTGCCCTGAGGCCCCCGAGCACTGAAGCTTTCTTT. Translated, it gives CASSALRPPSTEAFF.

V usage is TRBV3-1 (or the pseudogene TRBV3-2) and J usage is TRBJ2-1; 8 positions match TRBD2. The CDR3 runs 15 residues. Germline V gene data show CDR1 as LGHDT and CDR2 as YNNKEL (reference sequence). V was clipped by 4 bases and J by 4 bases; unmatched bases: 6. The CDR3, as DNA: TGTGCCAGCAGCCGGATTATAGCGGGGTACAATGAGCAGTTCTTC. Translating gives CASSRIIAGYNEQFF.

This chain connects TRBV11-2 to TRBJ2-2; TRBD2 is a possible D gene (5 bases). Germline V gives CDR1 SGHAT, CDR2 FQNNGV. This CDR3 is built from 16 residues. Between the trimmed V and J ends, which lost 5 bases and 6 bases, there was a span of 19 bases. The CDR3 sequence is CASSAGPPNGAGELFF. The CDR3 coding sequence is TGTGCCAGCAGCGCGGGCCCCCCAAATGGGGCCGGGGAGCTGTTTTTT.

This chain connects TRBV30 to TRBJ1-5; TRBD1 matches 7 bases. The germline CDR1 and CDR2 sequences are GTSNPN and SVGIG (reference sequence). The junction had 7 bases not matched to a gene; V was cut back by 1 base and J by 7 bases. The CDR3 spans 14 residues. CDR3 sequence: CAWSEGTVLQPQHF. The CDR3 nucleotides read TGTGCCTGGAGTGAGGGGACAGTTCTCCAGCCCCAGCATTTT.

The chain recombines TRBV9 with TRBJ2-1; D may be TRBD2 (6 bases). The germline gives CDR1 SGDLS, CDR2 YYNGEE. The CDR3 runs 15 residues. V gave up 4 bases and J gave up 3 bases, with 14 bases separating them. CDR3 DNA: TGTGCCAGCAGCACAAACGGGGGTGACTACAATGAGCAGTTCTTC. Its translation: CASSTNGGDYNEQFF.

This chain joins TRBV7-3 and TRBJ2-1; 14 bases line up with TRBD2. Germline CDR1 is SGHTA and CDR2 is FQGTGA. With V trimmed by 0 bases and J by 15 bases, 7 bases remained unmatched. This CDR3 has 15 amino acids. Here the CDR3 DNA reads TGTGCCAGCAGCTTAACGACTAGCGGGGGGGCCAATCGGTTCTTC. This translates into CASSLTTSGGANRFF.

This clone was picked up a small number of times. The V gene is TRBV30, the J gene TRBJ2-7, with 12 bases lining up with TRBD2. J was trimmed by 2 bases and V by 2 bases; bases with no gene match: 4. This CDR3 contains 15 residues. Germline V gene lookup returns CDR1 GTSNPN and CDR2 SVGIG (reference sequence). In nucleotides, the CDR3 is TGTGCCTGGAGTTTTCTAGCGGGAGGGCCCTACGAGCAGTACTTC. Its protein product is CAWSFLAGGPYEQYF.

The rearrangement joins TRBV27 to TRBJ1-6; no definite D call. CDR1 is MNHEY and CDR2 is SMNVEV in the germline V gene (reference sequence). The CDR3 length is 13 residues. Trimming took 8 bases from V and 12 from J, leaving 17 bases between them. CDR3 DNA: TGTGCCAGCTCGGGAGGGTTTTTGGTACCCCTCCACTTT. This translates into CASSGGFLVPLHF.

The rearrangement joins TRBV6-5 to TRBJ1-2, with D perhaps TRBD1 (6 bases). The V and J ends lost 7 bases and 4 bases respectively, with 19 bases between them. The CDR3 consists of 15 residues. The germline V gene encodes CDR1 MNHEY and CDR2 SVGAGI. The CDR3 coding sequence is TGTGCCAGCAAAAAAACAGGGCTTGTGGGCTATGGCTACACCTTC. Protein: CASKKTGLVGYGYTF.

This chain uses TRBV15 with TRBJ1-1; weak D call: TRBD1 (5 bases). The CDR3 contains 13 residues. The germline CDR1 and CDR2 sequences are LNHNV and YYDKDF (reference sequence). Trimming removed 8 bases from V and 1 base from J, with 11 bases in between. The CDR3 nucleotides read TGTGCCACCTCCTTCGGACAGAACACTGAAGCTTTCTTT. Its translation is CATSFGQNTEAFF.

This chain joins TRBV11-2 and TRBJ1-2; 8 bases align to TRBD1. CDR1 is SGHAT, CDR2 FQNNGV, per germline. The length of the CDR3 is 14 residues. With 1 base clipped from V and 8 bases from J, the junction kept 6 bases outside the gene matches. CDR3 region: CASSLAGRGQGYTF. The DNA for the CDR3 is TGTGCCAGCAGCTTAGCAGGCAGGGGGCAAGGCTACACCTTC.

This rearrangement joins TRBV5-1 to TRBJ1-6; no firm D call. The CDR3 extends over 14 amino acids. Trimming cost V 3 bases and J 5 bases, with 9 bases left between them. Germline CDR1 reads SGHRS; CDR2 reads YFSETQ. The chain's CDR3 is CASSSPENNSPLHF. As DNA, the CDR3 is TGCGCCAGCAGCTCTCCTGAGAATAATTCACCCCTCCACTTT.

This chain uses TRBV2 with TRBJ2-7; TRBD2 might be the D (6 bases). Germline V gene data show CDR1 as SNHLY and CDR2 as FYNNEI. CDR3 length: 14 residues. With 3 bases removed from V and 9 bases from J, the gap between germline ends came to 18 bases. The CDR3 DNA follows: TGTGCCAGCAGTGATGGAGGGACTGGCAAAGTGCAGTACTTC. Translating gives CASSDGGTGKVQYF. Full variable domain (rest looked up from reference TRBV2 and TRBJ2-7): EPEVTQTPSHQVTQMGQEVILRCVPISNHLYFYWYRQILGQKVEFLVSFYNNEISEKSEIFDDQFSVERPDGSNFTLKIRSTKLEDSAMYFCASSDGGTGKVQYFGPGTRLTVT.